This is a list of T cell receptor beta chains from one sample in a study of cytomegalovirus exposure and HLA in healthy donors. TCRdb keeps only in-frame clones here, not all; method: immunoSEQ multiplex PCR. The sample shows around 200,000 clones, about 80% of them seen only once. Sample: PBMCs. The receptors come from a male donor in good health and CMV-seronegative. Both conserved end residues are part of each CDR3. A D gene is named only where the DNA matches it firmly. Not all rows give a size; the values are once, few, many and, for expanded clones, a class.

v_call,clone_size,d_call,j_call,cdr3_aa,cdr3_nt
TRBV2,few,TRBD2,TRBJ2-3,CAIRQRGPDTQYF,TGTGCCATCAGACAGCGGGGTCCAGATACGCAGTATTTT
TRBV27,-,TRBD1,TRBJ2-5,CASSSSIPSGTALGTQYF,TGTGCCAGCAGTTCTTCCATTCCCTCCGGGACAGCGTTGGGGACCCAGTACTTC
TRBV13,-,TRBD2,TRBJ2-3,CASSHGGGYGTDTQYF,TGTGCCAGCAGCCACGGGGGAGGGTATGGCACAGATACGCAGTATTTT
TRBV5-4,few,-,TRBJ1-1,CASSLIPPSEAFF,TGTGCCAGCAGCTTGATCCCTCCTTCTGAAGCTTTCTTT
TRBV28,-,-,TRBJ2-7,CASSRHWEQYF,TGTGCCAGCAGCAGACACTGGGAGCAGTACTTC
TRBV18,-,TRBD1,TRBJ1-1,CASSPTGVDTEAFF,TGTGCCAGCTCACCGACAGGGGTCGACACTGAAGCTTTCTTT
TRBV6-1,-,TRBD2,TRBJ2-3,CASSGTSGTSTDTQYF,TGTGCCAGCAGTGGGACTAGCGGTACTAGCACAGATACGCAGTATTTT
TRBV4-2,few,-,TRBJ1-2,CASSQDRSLRGGYTF,TGTGCCAGCAGCCAAGACCGGAGCCTGCGAGGTGGCTACACCTTC
TRBV7-3,-,-,TRBJ2-1,CASSLEGAEQFF,TGTGCCAGCAGCCTCGAGGGTGCGGAGCAGTTCTTC
TRBV5-1,few,-,TRBJ1-2,CASSLESQGRGYTF,TGCGCCAGCAGCTTGGAATCACAGGGAAGAGGCTACACCTTC
TRBV4-3,-,-,TRBJ1-1,CASSQESRATEAFF,TGCGCCAGCAGCCAAGAAAGCAGGGCCACTGAAGCTTTCTTT
TRBV28,-,-,TRBJ2-7,CASSFRGTYEQYF,TGTGCCAGCAGTTTCCGGGGGACCTACGAGCAGTACTTC
TRBV27,-,-,TRBJ2-1,CASSSPMTGTIYNEQFF,TGTGCCAGCAGTTCCCCCATGACAGGAACAATCTACAATGAGCAGTTCTTC
TRBV4-3,-,-,TRBJ1-4,CASSQALTIATNEKLFF,TGCGCCAGCAGCCAAGCTTTAACAATTGCAACTAATGAAAAACTGTTTTTT
TRBV19,few,TRBD2,TRBJ2-5,CASSYQGLDRETQYF,TGTGCCAGTAGTTACCAAGGACTAGACCGTGAGACCCAGTACTTC
TRBV30,-,TRBD2,TRBJ2-1,CAWSNPSGNYNEQFF,TGTGCCTGGAGTAACCCTAGCGGGAACTACAATGAGCAGTTCTTC
TRBV5-8,few,-,TRBJ2-7,CASSWDSGEQYF,TGTGCCAGCAGTTGGGACTCGGGTGAGCAGTACTTC
TRBV18,-,TRBD1,TRBJ1-1,CASSPSKQGGTEAFF,TGTGCCAGCTCACCGTCTAAGCAGGGGGGCACTGAAGCTTTCTTT
TRBV11-2,-,TRBD1,TRBJ1-5,CASSLGQGRNQPQHF,TGTGCCAGCAGCTTAGGACAGGGTAGAAATCAGCCCCAGCATTTT
TRBV4-1,once,-,TRBJ1-5,CASSPILEPQHF,TGCGCCAGCAGCCCTATTTTAGAGCCCCAGCATTTT
TRBV7-9,once,TRBD1,TRBJ1-2,CASSEDRDFYGYTF,TGTGCCAGCAGCGAGGACAGGGATTTCTATGGCTACACCTTC
TRBV27,-,-,TRBJ2-7,CASSRTSSYEQYF,TGTGCCAGCAGTCGTACTAGCTCCTACGAGCAGTACTTC
TRBV7-2,few,TRBD1,TRBJ2-7,CASSSPHRGYEQYF,TGTGCCAGCAGCTCCCCCCACAGGGGGTACGAGCAGTACTTC
TRBV6-5,-,TRBD1,TRBJ2-7,CASSSTGSGDEQYF,TGTGCCAGCAGTTCGACAGGGAGTGGTGACGAGCAGTACTTC
TRBV9,-,-,TRBJ2-2,CASSADTATTGELFF,TGTGCCAGCAGCGCCGACACGGCAACCACCGGGGAGCTGTTTTTT
TRBV5-1,-,TRBD2,TRBJ2-1,CASSTLAGPYNEQFF,TGCGCCAGCAGCACGCTAGCGGGACCATACAATGAGCAGTTCTTC
TRBV5-1,-,TRBD2,TRBJ2-7,CASSYSPSGVSYEQYF,TGCGCCAGCAGCTACTCTCCTAGCGGGGTTTCCTACGAGCAGTACTTC
TRBV7-9,-,-,TRBJ2-5,CASSFLEYQETQYF,TGTGCCAGCAGCTTCCTAGAGTACCAAGAGACCCAGTACTTC